A selection of T cell receptor beta chains follows, all from one sample in a study of blood T cell repertoires in COVID-19. The table came from immunoSEQ multiplex PCR; TCRdb's copy has only in-frame clones and leaves some out. The table includes 95,000 to 100,000 clones, around 87% detected once. Material for sequencing was peripheral blood. Receptor source: a woman in her 30s with acute or convalescent COVID-19. The CDR3 runs from the conserved cysteine through the conserved F or W. The D gene is left open where the match is weak. Size is omitted from some rows. Given values are once, few, many or a class for expanded clones.

J gene | V gene | D gene | clone size | CDR3 protein | CDR3 DNA
TRBJ1-2 | TRBV28 | - | - | CASSRTRGGYTF | TGTGCCAGCAGTAGGACAAGGGGGGGCTACACCTTC
TRBJ1-2 | TRBV28 | - | - | CAASSTPGYGYTF | TGTGCCGCCAGCAGTACCCCAGGATATGGCTACACCTTC
TRBJ1-2 | TRBV9 | - | once | CASGSGSREGYTF | TGTGCCAGCGGAAGCGGGTCCAGAGAGGGCTACACCTTC
TRBJ2-7 | TRBV29-1 | - | - | CSVSRTDSSYEQYF | TGCAGCGTCAGTAGGACGGACAGCTCCTACGAGCAGTACTTC
TRBJ2-3 | TRBV5-1 | TRBD2 | - | CASSVSWASGNPSTDTQYF | TGCGCCAGCAGCGTTTCATGGGCTAGCGGGAATCCTAGCACAGATACGCAGTATTTT
TRBJ1-5 | TRBV3-1/TRBV3-2 | TRBD1 | - | CASSPDRGGQPQHF | TGTGCCAGCAGCCCCGACAGGGGGGGACAGCCCCAGCATTTT
TRBJ1-1 | TRBV19 | TRBD1 | few | CASSFGQERAFF | TGTGCCAGTAGTTTTGGACAGGAAAGGGCTTTCTTT
TRBJ1-6 | TRBV30 | TRBD1 | - | CAWDRDSYNSPLHF | TGTGCCTGGGACAGGGACTCCTATAATTCACCCCTCCACTTT
TRBJ1-1 | TRBV10-1 | - | - | CASSESQGWDTEAFF | TGCGCCAGCAGTGAGAGCCAGGGTTGGGACACTGAAGCTTTCTTT
TRBJ2-7 | TRBV27 | TRBD1 | - | CASSLLGTGGAWEQYF | TGTGCCAGCAGTTTATTAGGGACAGGAGGGGCCTGGGAGCAGTACTTC
TRBJ1-3 | TRBV18 | - | - | CASSPPGFSGNTIYF | TGTGCCAGCTCACCTCCAGGGTTTTCTGGAAACACCATATATTTT
TRBJ1-4 | TRBV13 | TRBD1 | - | CASSLGTGGELFF | TGTGCCAGCAGCTTAGGGACAGGGGGCGAACTGTTTTTT
TRBJ2-3 | TRBV7-9 | TRBD2 | - | CASSSSGGHTDTQYF | TGTGCCAGCAGCTCTAGCGGGGGGCACACAGATACGCAGTATTTT
TRBJ2-7 | TRBV19 | TRBD2 | - | CASREAGRSYEQYF | TGTGCCAGTAGAGAAGCCGGGAGGTCCTACGAGCAGTACTTC
TRBJ2-7 | TRBV15 | TRBD1 | - | CATSRDSPGQGRYEQYF | TGTGCCACCAGCAGAGATTCCCCGGGACAGGGGAGGTACGAGCAGTACTTC
TRBJ1-4 | TRBV27 | - | - | CASSWASGVNEKLFF | TGTGCCAGCAGTTGGGCCTCGGGGGTAAATGAAAAACTGTTTTTT
TRBJ2-7 | TRBV19 | TRBD1 | - | CASSKGTGEDEQYF | TGTGCCAGTAGTAAAGGGACAGGGGAGGACGAGCAGTACTTC
TRBJ1-1 | TRBV6-5 | - | - | CASTNERQARAFF | TGTGCCAGCACCAACGAACGACAGGCCAGGGCTTTCTTT